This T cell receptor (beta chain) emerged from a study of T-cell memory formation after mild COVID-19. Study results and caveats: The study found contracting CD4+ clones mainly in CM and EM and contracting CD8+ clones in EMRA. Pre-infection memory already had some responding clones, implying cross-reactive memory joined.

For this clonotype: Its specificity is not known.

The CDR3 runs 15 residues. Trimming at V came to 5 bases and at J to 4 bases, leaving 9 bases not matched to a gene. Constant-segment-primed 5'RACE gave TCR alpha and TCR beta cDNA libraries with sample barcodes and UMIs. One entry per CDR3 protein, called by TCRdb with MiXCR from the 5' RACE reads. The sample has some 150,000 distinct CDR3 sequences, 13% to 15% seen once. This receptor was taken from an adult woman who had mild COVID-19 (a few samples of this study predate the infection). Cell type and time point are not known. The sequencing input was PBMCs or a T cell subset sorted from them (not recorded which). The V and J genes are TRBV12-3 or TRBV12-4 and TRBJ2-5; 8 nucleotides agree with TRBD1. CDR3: CASSPFGRGPETQYF. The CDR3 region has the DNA TGTGCCAGCAGTCCCTTTGGCAGGGGGCCAGAGACCCAGTACTTC.